This TCR beta chain was captured in a study of blood T cells in healthy people across ages. Turning to the study itself: When template switching was applied, about one barcoded beta molecule was captured per two T cells.

Germline values: CDR1 MGHRA, CDR2 YSYEKL. CDR3 length equals 16 residues. V lost 2 bases and J lost 6, with 19 bases in between. With a J-beta primer mix and a sample-barcoded 5' primer, a second PCR ran about 7 to 12 cycles. Each cDNA molecule received a tag from a template-switch adaptor that had 12 random nucleotides. A single record per CDR3 protein comes from TCRdb applying MiXCR to the 5' RACE reads. The data hold over a million distinct CDR3 sequences, with approximately 43% observed a single time. There are a few counts of this clonotype. Source material: blood. The chain couples TRBV4-1 to TRBJ1-2; D not resolved. This receptor was obtained from a young woman in good health. The CDR3 nucleotides read TGCGCCAGCAGCCAACTAGGGTCTCCCTTTGGTGATGGCTACACCTTC. It specifies CASSQLGSPFGDGYTF.